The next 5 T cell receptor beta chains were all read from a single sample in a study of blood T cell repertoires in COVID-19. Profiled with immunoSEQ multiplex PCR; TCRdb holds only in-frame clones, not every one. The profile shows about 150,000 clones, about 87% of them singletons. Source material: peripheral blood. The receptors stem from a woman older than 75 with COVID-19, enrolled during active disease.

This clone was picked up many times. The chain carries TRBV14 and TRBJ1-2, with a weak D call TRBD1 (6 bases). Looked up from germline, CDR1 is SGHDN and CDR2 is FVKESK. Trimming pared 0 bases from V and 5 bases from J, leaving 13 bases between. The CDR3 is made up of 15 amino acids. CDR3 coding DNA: TGTGCCAGCAGCCAAGATCGGGCAGGGGATTATGGCTACACCTTC. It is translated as CASSQDRAGDYGYTF.

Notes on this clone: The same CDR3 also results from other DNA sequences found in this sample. CDR3 in amino acids: CASSPWTGEDTEAFF. The CDR3 DNA follows: TGTGCCAGCAGCCCTTGGACAGGGGAGGACACTGAAGCTTTCTTT. The chain combines TRBV5-6 with TRBJ1-1; the match to TRBD1 covers 9 bases. Germline-derived CDR1 and CDR2 are SGHDT and YYEEEE. The trim removed 4 bases at V and 3 bases at J, leaving 7 bases unmatched. CDR3 length: 15 amino acids.

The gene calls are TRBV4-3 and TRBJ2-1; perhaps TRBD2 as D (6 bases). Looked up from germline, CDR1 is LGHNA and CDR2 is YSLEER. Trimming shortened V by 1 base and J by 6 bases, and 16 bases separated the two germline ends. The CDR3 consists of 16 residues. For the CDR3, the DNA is TGCGCCAGCAGCCAAGGGACTGGGAGGATGGGCAATGAGCAGTTCTTC. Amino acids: CASSQGTGRMGNEQFF.

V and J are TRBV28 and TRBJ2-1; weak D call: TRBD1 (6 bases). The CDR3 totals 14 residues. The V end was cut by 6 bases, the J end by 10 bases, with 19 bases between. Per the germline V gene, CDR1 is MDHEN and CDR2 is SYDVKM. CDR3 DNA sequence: TGTGCCAGCAGCCTTACAGGGCGATCGAAGGAGCAGTTCTTC. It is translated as CASSLTGRSKEQFF. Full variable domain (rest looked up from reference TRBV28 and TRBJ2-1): DVKVTQSSRYLVKRTGEKVFLECVQDMDHENMFWYRQDPGLGLRLIYFSYDVKMKEKGDIPEGYSVSREKKERFSLILESASTNQTSMYLCASSLTGRSKEQFFGPGTRLTVL.

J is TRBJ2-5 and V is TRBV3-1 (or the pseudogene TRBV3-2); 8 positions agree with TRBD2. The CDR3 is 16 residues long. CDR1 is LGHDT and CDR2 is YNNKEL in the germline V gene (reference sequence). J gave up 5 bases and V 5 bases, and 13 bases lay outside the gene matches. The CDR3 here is CASSSGLAYNGETQYF. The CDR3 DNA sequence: TGTGCCAGCAGCTCTGGACTAGCCTACAACGGGGAGACCCAGTACTTC.